Following are 23 T cell receptor beta chains from one sample sequenced in a study of T-cell reconstitution after alpha-beta-depleted transplantation in children. Unique molecular identifiers were incorporated when the TCRbeta library was constructed. MiXCR, applied by TCRdb to the PCR reads, yields one record per CDR3 protein. The sample carries 500,000 or so distinct CDR3 sequences, 30% to 35% recorded once. Source: PBMCs from the stem cell graft donor, taken from the stem cell graft. The receptors were sampled from a human donor who donated a stem cell graft to a child with aplastic anemia.

This chain uses TRBV7-6 with TRBJ2-7; 10 bases line up with TRBD1. Looked up from germline, CDR1 is SGHVS and CDR2 is FNYEAQ. The CDR3 totals 15 residues. V trimming: 3 bases; J trimming: 2 bases; junction bases outside the gene matches: 4. The CDR3 sequence is CASSFGGTGAYEQYF. The CDR3 coding sequence is TGTGCCAGCAGCTTTGGAGGGACAGGGGCCTACGAGCAGTACTTC.

This clonotype was recorded a few times. This chain links TRBV12-3 or TRBV12-4 with TRBJ2-7, with D perhaps being TRBD1 or TRBD2 (5 bases each). Trimming stripped 0 bases from V and 2 bases from J, with 17 bases between. This CDR3 is built from 17 residues. The CDR3 DNA follows: TGTGCCAGCAGTTTAGCGCGCCAGGGAGCCTTCACCTACGAGCAGTACGTC. It is translated as CASSLARQGAFTYEQYV.

This clonotype has more than one count but fewer than ten. The gene calls are TRBV7-8 and TRBJ1-1, with 9 bases aligning to TRBD1. Germline loops: CDR1 SGHVS, CDR2 FQNEAQ. The CDR3 has 15 residues. Unmatched junction bases numbered 6, after V lost 4 bases and J lost 3 bases. The CDR3 is CASSSTGGVDTEAFF. The CDR3 nucleotides read TGTGCCAGCAGCTCTACAGGGGGCGTAGACACTGAAGCTTTCTTT.

The chain carries TRBV18 and TRBJ2-1; D uncertain. Germline V gives CDR1 KGHSH, CDR2 LQKENI. The CDR3 covers 12 residues. V was clipped by 0 bases and J by 8 bases, with 5 bases between them. The CDR3 protein is CASSPPLDEQFF. The CDR3 DNA follows: TGTGCCAGCTCACCACCGCTGGATGAGCAGTTCTTC.

The chain carries TRBV7-8 and TRBJ2-1; TRBD2 matches at 7 bases. From germline, CDR1 is SGHVS and CDR2 FQNEAQ. This CDR3 region has 15 residues. V trimming: 11 bases; J trimming: 7 bases; junction bases outside the gene matches: 17. Written as DNA, the CDR3 is TGTGCCTGTCTATCTAGCGGAATGGGCTGGAATGAGCAGTTCTTC. Amino acid sequence: CACLSSGMGWNEQFF.

V gene TRBV9 combines with J gene TRBJ2-2; the D is unclear. Per the germline V gene, CDR1 is SGDLS and CDR2 is YYNGEE. The germline V and J ends were trimmed by 4 bases and 2 bases, with 15 bases remaining between them. CDR3 length: 16 residues. CDR3 amino acids: CASSPSAQENTGELFF. DNA for the CDR3: TGTGCCAGCAGCCCCAGCGCCCAGGAAAACACCGGGGAGCTGTTTTTT. The full variable domain, with the rest looked up from reference TRBV9 and TRBJ2-2, is DSGVTQTPKHLITATGQRVTLRCSPRSGDLSVYWYQQSLDQGLQFLIQYYNGEERAKGNILERFSAQQFPDLHSELNLSSLELGDSALYFCASSPSAQENTGELFFGEGSRLTVL.

The chain recombines TRBV28 with TRBJ2-5; 10 nucleotides line up with TRBD1. Trimming took 2 bases from V and 7 from J; bases not matched to a gene: 10. In germline, CDR1 is MDHEN, CDR2 SYDVKM. The CDR3 extends over 16 amino acids. In DNA form, the CDR3 reads TGTGCCAGCAGTTTAAAGGACAGGGGGATTTTAGGGACCCAGTACTTC. It translates to CASSLKDRGILGTQYF.

This clonotype was seen a few times. This chain uses TRBV7-2 with TRBJ2-5; either TRBD1 or TRBD2 may fit D (5 bases each). Germline values: CDR1 SGHTA, CDR2 FQGNSA. This CDR3 spans 15 amino acids. V was shortened by 5 bases and J by 5 bases, with 18 bases between the two germline ends. In nucleotides, the CDR3 is TGTGCCAGCAGCCCCCGGGGCCCCGCAGGGGAGACCCAGTACTTC. Amino acid sequence: CASSPRGPAGETQYF.

The sample holds many counts of this clonotype. The rearrangement uses TRBV20-1 and TRBJ1-2; D is possibly TRBD1 (5 bases). Between the trimmed V and J ends, which lost 6 bases and 6 bases, there was a span of 11 bases. The length of the CDR3 is 11 residues. Germline values: CDR1 DFQATT, CDR2 SNEGSKA (reference sequence). In nucleotides, the CDR3 is TGCAGTGCGGGACCTCAAAATGGCTACACCTTC. It is translated as CSAGPQNGYTF.

This clonotype was detected a few times. The V and J genes are TRBV4-2 and TRBJ2-1, with 8 bases that match TRBD1. J gave up 14 bases and V 4 bases, and 4 bases lay outside the gene matches. The CDR3 has 11 residues. From germline, CDR1 is LGHNA and CDR2 YNFKEQ. CDR3 nucleotide sequence: TGTGCCAGCAGCCTGGACAGGGAGGAGTTCTTC. Translated, it gives CASSLDREEFF.

In this sample, this clonotype turned up a few times. This sequence joins TRBV6-1 and TRBJ2-4; 11 nucleotides align to TRBD2. Trimming removed 7 bases from V and 16 bases from J; junction bases left unmatched: 15. From germline, CDR1 is MNHNS and CDR2 SASEGT. CDR3 length: 14 amino acids. CDR3 sequence: CASTELTSGSPHYF. CDR3 nucleotide sequence: TGTGCCAGCACTGAGCTTACTAGCGGGAGTCCCCATTACTTC.

The J gene is TRBJ2-1, the V gene TRBV27, with 10 positions matching TRBD1. V was clipped by 5 bases and J by 8 bases; unmatched bases: 12. Germline values: CDR1 MNHEY, CDR2 SMNVEV (reference sequence). This CDR3 comprises 16 residues. CDR3 nucleotides: TGTGCCAGCAGTCTCTGGACAGGGGGACCCACGGATGAGCAGTTCTTC. This translates into CASSLWTGGPTDEQFF.

This clonotype was counted only a few times. The V and J genes are TRBV29-1 and TRBJ1-1; no clear D gene. The CDR3 runs 11 residues. Germline CDR1 reads SQVTM; CDR2 reads ANQGSEA. Trimming left V 7 bases short and J 1 base short, with 7 bases between. CDR3 sequence reads: CSGHRNTEAFF. In DNA form, the CDR3 reads TGCAGCGGTCATAGGAACACTGAAGCTTTCTTT.

DNA for the CDR3: TGTGCCAGCGGAGACAGGGTCAAATCCTACGAGCAGTACTTC. Its translation is CASGDRVKSYEQYF. The chain joins TRBV12-3 or TRBV12-4 to TRBJ2-7; TRBD1 agrees at 7 bases. The J segment lost 1 base and the V segment lost 8 bases, leaving 8 bases of the junction unmatched. The CDR3 is 14 amino acids.

The rearrangement uses TRBV7-2 and TRBJ2-5; tentative D call: TRBD2 (6 bases). Germline lookup yields CDR1 SGHTA and CDR2 FQGNSA. The germline V and J ends were trimmed by 2 bases and 1 base, with 17 bases remaining between them. This CDR3 region has 17 residues. Here the CDR3 DNA reads TGTGCCAGCAGCTTAAACGGAGGGAACAGAGCCCAAGAGACCCAGTACTTC. It is translated as CASSLNGGNRAQETQYF.

This clonotype has only a few counts. V and J are TRBV7-9 and TRBJ2-3, with TRBD1 matching 7 bases. Trimming removed 7 bases from V and 3 bases from J; junction bases left unmatched: 10. CDR3 length: 15 amino acids. CDR1 is SEHNR, CDR2 FQNEAQ, per germline (reference sequence). CDR3 sequence reads: CASNLVTGATDTQYF. CDR3 DNA: TGTGCCAGCAACTTGGTCACAGGGGCGACAGATACGCAGTATTTT.

This clonotype was seen only a few times. This chain connects TRBV6-2 or TRBV6-3 to TRBJ2-5, with 8 bases lining up with TRBD1. Trimming took 3 bases from V and 6 from J; bases not matched to a gene: 15. CDR3 length equals 17 residues. CDR1 is MNHEY, CDR2 SVGEGT, per germline. The CDR3 coding sequence is TGTGCCAGCAGTTATCTTCTCAGTTCAGGGGGCTGGAAGACCCAGTACTTC. This gives the protein CASSYLLSSGGWKTQYF.

V usage is TRBV6-2 or TRBV6-3 and J usage is TRBJ2-7; 7 bases fit TRBD2. This CDR3 comprises 15 residues. Germline V CDR1 and CDR2: MNHEY, SVGEGT. After removal of 3 bases from V and 2 bases from J, the junction contained 7 bases not matched to a gene. CDR3 residues: CASSYSGGVTYEQYV. CDR3 DNA: TGTGCCAGCAGTTATTCGGGGGGAGTTACCTACGAGCAGTACGTC.

This clonotype has a handful of counts. V and J are TRBV20-1 and TRBJ1-6; D might be TRBD1 (6 bases). V gave up 5 bases and J gave up 6 bases, with 11 bases separating them. The CDR3 is made up of 13 amino acids. Germline V lookup: CDR1 DFQATT, CDR2 SNEGSKA (reference sequence). This chain's CDR3 is CSAGGRFNSPLHF. The DNA of the CDR3 is TGCAGTGCTGGGGGGCGATTTAATTCACCCCTCCACTTT.

The gene calls are TRBV27 and TRBJ1-4; D gene ambiguous. In germline, CDR1 is MNHEY, CDR2 SMNVEV (reference sequence). Trimming left V 6 bases short and J 7 bases short, with 15 bases between. The CDR3 covers 14 residues. The CDR3 is CASRNPRRSEKLFF. The CDR3 DNA sequence: TGTGCCAGCAGAAACCCAAGAAGGAGTGAAAAACTGTTTTTT.

This clonotype appeared a few times. V and J are TRBV7-2 and TRBJ2-1; 11 bases align to TRBD2. The CDR3 has 16 amino acids. Germline V gives CDR1 SGHTA, CDR2 FQGNSA. With V trimmed by 5 bases and J by 5 bases, 8 bases remained unmatched. CDR3 sequence reads: CASSPIAGGLHNEQFF. As DNA, the CDR3 is TGTGCCAGCAGCCCCATAGCGGGAGGGCTTCACAATGAGCAGTTCTTC.

The CDR3 region has the DNA TGTGCCAGCAGCGCGCCCCTCGAGGGCAATGAGCAGTTCTTC. Translated, it gives CASSAPLEGNEQFF. The gene calls are TRBV9 and TRBJ2-1, with D possibly TRBD2 on 5 matching bases. Germline assignment: CDR1 SGDLS and CDR2 YYNGEE. The CDR3 is made up of 14 amino acids. With 3 bases removed from V and 6 bases from J, the gap between germline ends came to 13 bases.

The chain joins TRBV12-3 or TRBV12-4 to TRBJ2-5; 8 bases match TRBD1. The CDR3 length is 14 residues. The J segment lost 5 bases and the V segment lost 5 bases, leaving 7 bases of the junction unmatched. The CDR3 nucleotides read TGTGCCAGCAGTCACCAGGGGGCGCAGGAGACCCAGTACTTC. Translation: CASSHQGAQETQYF.